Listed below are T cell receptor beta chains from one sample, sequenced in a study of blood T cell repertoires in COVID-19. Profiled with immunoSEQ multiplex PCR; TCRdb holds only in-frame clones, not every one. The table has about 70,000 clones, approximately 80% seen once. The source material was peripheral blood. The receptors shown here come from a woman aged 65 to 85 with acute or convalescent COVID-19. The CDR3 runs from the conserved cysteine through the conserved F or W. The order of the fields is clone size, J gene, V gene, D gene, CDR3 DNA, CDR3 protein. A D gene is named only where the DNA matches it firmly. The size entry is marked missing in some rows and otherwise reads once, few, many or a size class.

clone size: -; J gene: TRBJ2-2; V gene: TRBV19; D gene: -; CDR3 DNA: TGTGCCAGTAGTATAGATGAGATCTCGGGTCGTTACACCGGGGAGCTGTTTTTT; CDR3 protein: CASSIDEISGRYTGELFF
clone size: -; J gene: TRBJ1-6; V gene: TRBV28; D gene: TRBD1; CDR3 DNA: TGTGCCAGCAGTCGGACAGGGGGGAAATCACCCCTCCACTTT; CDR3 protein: CASSRTGGKSPLHF
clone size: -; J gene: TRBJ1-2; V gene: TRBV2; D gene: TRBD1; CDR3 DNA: TGTGCCAGCAGTGTCACAGGGGACTATGGCTACACCTTC; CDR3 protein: CASSVTGDYGYTF
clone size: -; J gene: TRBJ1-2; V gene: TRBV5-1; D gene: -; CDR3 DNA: TGCGCCAGCAGCTTGGACGACAAAGGCTACACCTTC; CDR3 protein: CASSLDDKGYTF
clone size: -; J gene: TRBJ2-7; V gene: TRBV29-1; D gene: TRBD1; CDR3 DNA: TGCAGCGTCGTGGACAGGGCTGAGCAGTACTTC; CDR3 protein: CSVVDRAEQYF
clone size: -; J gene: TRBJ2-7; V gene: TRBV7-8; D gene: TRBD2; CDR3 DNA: TGTGCCAGCAGTCCGGGACTAGCGCAAGTGTACGAGCAGTACTTC; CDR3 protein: CASSPGLAQVYEQYF
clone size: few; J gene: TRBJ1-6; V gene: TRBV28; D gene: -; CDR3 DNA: TGTGCCAGCAGTGGGACACACGCGGGTTCACCCCTCCACTTT; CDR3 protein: CASSGTHAGSPLHF
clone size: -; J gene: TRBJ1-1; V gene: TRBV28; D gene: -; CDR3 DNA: TGTGCCAGCAGCCTAGGGGAGGGGGTGGCTTTCTTT; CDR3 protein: CASSLGEGVAFF
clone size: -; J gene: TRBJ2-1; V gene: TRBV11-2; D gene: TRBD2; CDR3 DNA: TGTGCCAGCAGCTTAATAGCGGGAGGGCTGAATGAGCAGTTCTTC; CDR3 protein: CASSLIAGGLNEQFF
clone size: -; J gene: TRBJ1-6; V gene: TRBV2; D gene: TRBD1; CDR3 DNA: TGTGCCAGCAAGGGGACAGTTAACTATAATTCACCCCTCCACTTT; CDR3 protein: CASKGTVNYNSPLHF
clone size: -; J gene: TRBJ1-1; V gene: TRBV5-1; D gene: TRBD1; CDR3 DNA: TGCGCCAGCAGCTTGGGAGGTGGACAGGGGGCCACTGAAGCTTTCTTT; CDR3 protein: CASSLGGGQGATEAFF
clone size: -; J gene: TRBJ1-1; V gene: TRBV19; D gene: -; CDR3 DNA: TGTGCCAGTACCGAATATTTCGGGGTTATGGGCACTGAAGCTTTCTTT; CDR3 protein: CASTEYFGVMGTEAFF
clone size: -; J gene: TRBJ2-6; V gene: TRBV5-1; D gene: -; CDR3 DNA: TGCGCCAGCAGCCGATACAGCGGCGGCGCTGGGGCCAACGTCCTGACTTTC; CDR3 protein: CASSRYSGGAGANVLTF
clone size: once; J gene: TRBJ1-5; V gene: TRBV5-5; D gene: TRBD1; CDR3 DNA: TGTGCCAGCAGCTTGGGAGGGGGCGATCAGCCCCAGCATTTT; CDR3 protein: CASSLGGGDQPQHF
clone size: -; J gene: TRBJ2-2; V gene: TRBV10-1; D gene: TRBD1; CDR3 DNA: TGCGCCAGCAACCGGGACAGATACACCGGGGAGCTGTTTTTT; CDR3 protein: CASNRDRYTGELFF
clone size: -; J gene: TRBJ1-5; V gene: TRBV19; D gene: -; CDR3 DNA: TGTGCCAGTACCTTGCGGTCCCCCGACAATCAGCCCCAGCATTTT; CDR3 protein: CASTLRSPDNQPQHF
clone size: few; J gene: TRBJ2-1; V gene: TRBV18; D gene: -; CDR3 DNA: TGTGCCAGCGGCCCCCTAGTGAGCTCCTACAATGAGCAGTTCTTC; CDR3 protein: CASGPLVSSYNEQFF
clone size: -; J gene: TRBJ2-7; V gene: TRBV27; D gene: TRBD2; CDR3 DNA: TGTGCCAGCAGTGGGTTCGGGAGGGTCTCCTACGAGCAGTACTTC; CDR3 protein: CASSGFGRVSYEQYF
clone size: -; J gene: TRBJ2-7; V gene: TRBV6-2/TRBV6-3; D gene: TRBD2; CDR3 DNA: TGTGCCAGCAGTTACTCGGGACTATCGCCCGGGGACGAGCAGTACTTC; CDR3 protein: CASSYSGLSPGDEQYF
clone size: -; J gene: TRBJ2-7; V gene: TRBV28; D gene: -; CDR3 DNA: TGTGCCAGCAGTCCCTCAGGGTACCACGAGCAGTACTTC; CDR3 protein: CASSPSGYHEQYF
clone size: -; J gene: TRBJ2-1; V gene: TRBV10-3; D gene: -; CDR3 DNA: TGTGCCATCAGTGCCCAGGATCTCAGGAATGAGCAGTTCTTC; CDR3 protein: CAISAQDLRNEQFF
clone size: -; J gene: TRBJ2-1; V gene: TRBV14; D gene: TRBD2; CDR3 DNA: TGTGCCAGCAGCCAAGGCGGGAGTGGACTAGCGGGATTCTTC; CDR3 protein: CASSQGGSGLAGFF
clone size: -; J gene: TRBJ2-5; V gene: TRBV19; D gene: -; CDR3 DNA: TGTGCCAGTAGTATTCCCGGACTCGGGGGAGGAGAGACCCAGTACTTC; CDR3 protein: CASSIPGLGGGETQYF
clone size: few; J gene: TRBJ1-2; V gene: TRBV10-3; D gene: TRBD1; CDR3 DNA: TGTGCCATTTCCGGGACAGGACTTTATGGCTACACCTTC; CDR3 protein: CAISGTGLYGYTF
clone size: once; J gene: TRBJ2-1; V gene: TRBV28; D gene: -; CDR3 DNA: TGTGCCACCCCGACTAGAAGTGGTGAGCAGTTCTTC; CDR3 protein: CATPTRSGEQFF
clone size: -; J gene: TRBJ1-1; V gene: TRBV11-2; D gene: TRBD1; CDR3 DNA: TGTGCCAGCAGCTTACCCAGGGCGACAGGGAAGAACACTGAAGCTTTCTTT; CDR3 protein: CASSLPRATGKNTEAFF
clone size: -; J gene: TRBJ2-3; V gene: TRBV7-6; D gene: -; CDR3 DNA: TGTGCCAGCAGCTTAAGTAGCGGAGGCACAGATACGCAGTATTTT; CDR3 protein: CASSLSSGGTDTQYF
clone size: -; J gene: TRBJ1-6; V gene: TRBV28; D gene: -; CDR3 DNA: TGTGCCAGCAGTCTACTTAATTCACCCCTCCACTTT; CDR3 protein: CASSLLNSPLHF
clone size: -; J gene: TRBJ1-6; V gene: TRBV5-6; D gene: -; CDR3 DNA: TGTGCCAGCAGCTTGGAGTCCGGGGTAAGGAATTCACCCCTCCACTTT; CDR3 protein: CASSLESGVRNSPLHF
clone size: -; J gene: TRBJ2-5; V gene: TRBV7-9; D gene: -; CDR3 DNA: TGTGCCAGCAGCTTAAATATGGGGCGGGAGACCCAGTACTTC; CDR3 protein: CASSLNMGRETQYF
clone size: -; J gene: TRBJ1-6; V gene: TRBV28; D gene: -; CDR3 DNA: TGTGCCAGCAGACGAGGGGGTGGATCACCCCTCCACTTT; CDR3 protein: CASRRGGGSPLHF
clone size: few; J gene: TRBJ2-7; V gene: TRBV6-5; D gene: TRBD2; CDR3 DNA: TGTGCCAGCACTGGGACTAGCGGCTACTACGAGCAGTACTTC; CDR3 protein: CASTGTSGYYEQYF
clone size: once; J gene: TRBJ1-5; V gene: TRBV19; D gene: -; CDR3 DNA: TGTGCCAGTAGTATAGGTGGCGGTAGCAATCAGCCCCAGCATTTT; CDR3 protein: CASSIGGGSNQPQHF
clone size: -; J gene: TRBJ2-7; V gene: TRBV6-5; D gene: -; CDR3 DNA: TGTGCCAGCACCCTAGGACAGAGCTACGAGCAGTACTTC; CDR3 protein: CASTLGQSYEQYF
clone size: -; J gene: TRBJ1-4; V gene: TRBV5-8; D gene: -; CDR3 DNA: TGTGCCAGCAGCTTCGGGAGATTACTTGAAAAACTGTTTTTT; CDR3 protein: CASSFGRLLEKLFF
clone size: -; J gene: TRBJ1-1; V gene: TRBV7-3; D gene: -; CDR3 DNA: TGTGCCAGCAGCCCTCAGATGAACACTGAAGCTTTCTTT; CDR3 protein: CASSPQMNTEAFF
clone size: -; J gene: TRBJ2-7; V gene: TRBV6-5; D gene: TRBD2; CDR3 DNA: TGTGCCAGTTCCGGGGGTAGCGGGATCTACGAGCAGTACTTC; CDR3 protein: CASSGGSGIYEQYF
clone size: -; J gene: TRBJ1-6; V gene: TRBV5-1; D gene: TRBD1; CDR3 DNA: TGCGCCAGCAGCCTGCATTCCGGGACAGGGGATTCACCCCTCCACTTT; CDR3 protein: CASSLHSGTGDSPLHF
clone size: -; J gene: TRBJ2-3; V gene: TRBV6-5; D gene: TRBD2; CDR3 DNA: TGTGCCAGCAGCTCCGGCGCTAGCGGGAGGGGTACGCAGTATTTT; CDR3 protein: CASSSGASGRGTQYF
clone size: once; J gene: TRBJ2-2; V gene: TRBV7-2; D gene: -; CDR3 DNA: TGTGCCAGCAGCCCGAGGGTAGTTGGTGGGACCGGGGAGCTGTTTTTT; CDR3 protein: CASSPRVVGGTGELFF
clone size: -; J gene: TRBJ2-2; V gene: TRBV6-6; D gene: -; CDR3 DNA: TGTGCCAGCAGTTACGAGCCGTCGGGAACCGGGGAGCTGTTTTTT; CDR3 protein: CASSYEPSGTGELFF
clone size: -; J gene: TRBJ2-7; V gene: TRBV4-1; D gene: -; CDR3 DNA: TGCGCCAGCAGCCAAGAGGGGCTAGCCTACGAGCAGTACTTC; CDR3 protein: CASSQEGLAYEQYF
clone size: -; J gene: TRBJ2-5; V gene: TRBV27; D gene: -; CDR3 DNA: TGTGCCAGCAGTTTATTTTGGGGGAGGGAGACCCAGTACTTC; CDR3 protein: CASSLFWGRETQYF
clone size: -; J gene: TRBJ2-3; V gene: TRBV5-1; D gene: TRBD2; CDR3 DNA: TGCGCCAGCAGGGGGGTAGCTAGCGGGGATACGCAGTATTTT; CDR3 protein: CASRGVASGDTQYF
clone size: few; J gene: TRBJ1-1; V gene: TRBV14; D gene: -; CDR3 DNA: TGTGCCAGCAGCCTGATTGCGGGATTCAACACTGAAGCTTTCTTT; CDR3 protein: CASSLIAGFNTEAFF
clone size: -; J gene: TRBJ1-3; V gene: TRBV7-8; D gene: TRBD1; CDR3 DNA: TGTGCCAGCAGCTTCAACAGGGGGCGAGGGGAGACTGGAAACACCATATATTTT; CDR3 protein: CASSFNRGRGETGNTIYF
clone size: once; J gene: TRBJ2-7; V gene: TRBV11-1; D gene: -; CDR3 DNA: TGTGCCAGCAGCTTTAAAAGGAGCGACGAGCAGTACTTC; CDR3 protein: CASSFKRSDEQYF
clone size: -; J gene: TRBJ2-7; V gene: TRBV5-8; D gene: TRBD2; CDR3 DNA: TGTGCCAGCAGCCCCGGAGGGAGGGAGGACGAGCAGTACTTC; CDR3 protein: CASSPGGREDEQYF
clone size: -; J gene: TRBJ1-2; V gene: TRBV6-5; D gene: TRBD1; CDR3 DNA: TGTGCCAGCAGTTACTCGACAGGGATCTATGGCTACACCTTC; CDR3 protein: CASSYSTGIYGYTF